Presented here are 23 T cell receptor beta chains from one specimen sequenced in a study of Graves' ophthalmopathy and Graves' hyperthyroidism. Beta-chain TCR CDR3 regions were amplified from RNA transcripts. The workflow started with a first-round RT-PCR run with HTBI primers and then moved on to a second-round multiplex PCR. TCRdb re-derived calls from the multiplex PCR reads in MiXCR, one entry per CDR3 protein. The table has some 250,000 distinct CDR3 sequences, less than 55% seen once; the top ten hold about 45%. Sequenced sample: peripheral blood. Receptors were obtained from an adult man with Graves' ophthalmopathy.

The chain recombines TRBV2 with TRBJ2-7; no firm D call. V shed 6 bases and J shed 0 bases, with 12 bases lying between them. CDR1 and CDR2 from the germline V gene are SNHLY and FYNNEI. The CDR3 extends over 14 amino acids. CDR3 bases: TGTGCCAGCAGCGTCGGGCCGAGCTCCTACGAGCAGTACTTC. It encodes CASSVGPSSYEQYF.

This clonotype turned up a few times. The CDR3 nucleotides read TGTGCTAGTGGTCGCTCGGCTACTGGAAACACCATATATTTT. Translating gives CASGRSATGNTIYF. V gene TRBV12-5 combines with J gene TRBJ1-3, with D unresolved. V was pared by 5 bases and J by 2 bases, with 10 bases between. CDR3 size: 14 residues. Per germline, CDR1 LGHNT and CDR2 FRNRAP.

In DNA, the CDR3 is TGTGCCACCAGAGGTGATAGCGGGAGCGGATCCTACGAGCAGTACTTC. It is translated as CATRGDSGSGSYEQYF. This chain joins TRBV10-3 and TRBJ2-7, with 9 bases aligning to TRBD2. Germline CDR1 and CDR2: ENHRY and SYGVKD. This CDR3 region has 16 residues. Losses at the gene ends were 10 bases for V and 1 base for J; bases not matched to a gene: 14.

This clonotype has a count of ten or more. The rearrangement links TRBV9 to TRBJ1-5; D not certain. There are 13 residues in the CDR3. The germline gives CDR1 SGDLS, CDR2 YYNGEE. V was shortened by 3 bases and J by 3 bases, with 7 bases between the two germline ends. CDR3 sequence (DNA): TGTGCCAGCAGCGAGGGCAACAATCAGCCCCAGCATTTT. It yields the protein CASSEGNNQPQHF. Full variable domain (missing parts from reference TRBV9 and TRBJ1-5): DSGVTQTPKHLITATGQRVTLRCSPRSGDLSVYWYQQSLDQGLQFLIQYYNGEERAKGNILERFSAQQFPDLHSELNLSSLELGDSALYFCASSEGNNQPQHFGDGTRLSIL.

CDR3 nucleotides: TGTGCCAGCGAGTGGGACGAGAACACTGAAGCTTTCTTT. This translates into CASEWDENTEAFF. The J gene is TRBJ1-1, the V gene TRBV10-3; possible D gene TRBD1, 5 bases. The germline V gene has CDR1 ENHRY and CDR2 SYGVKD. Trimming left V 10 bases short and J 1 base short, with 13 bases between. CDR3 size: 13 residues.

This clonotype came up many times. The chain joins TRBV25-1 to TRBJ1-5, with D tentatively TRBD1 (5 bases). Trimming shortened V by 3 bases and J by 6 bases, and 12 bases separated the two germline ends. The CDR3 spans 14 residues. Germline lookup yields CDR1 MGHDK and CDR2 SYGVNS. The CDR3 sequence is CASSDGAGSQPQHF. CDR3 in DNA: TGTGCCAGCAGTGACGGGGCCGGCAGTCAGCCCCAGCATTTT.

This clonotype has just one count. This chain links TRBV5-1 with TRBJ1-1; a weak D match, TRBD1 (5 bases). Germline CDR1 SGHRS, CDR2 YFSETQ. The ends were cut back, 2 bases at V and 0 bases at J, with 8 bases in the middle. This CDR3 comprises 14 residues. The CDR3 region is CASSLIGVNTEAFF. The CDR3 DNA follows: TGCGCCAGCAGCTTAATAGGGGTGAACACTGAAGCTTTCTTT.

This chain links TRBV2 with TRBJ1-1, with D perhaps matching TRBD1 (5 bases). This CDR3 contains 15 residues. CDR1 SNHLY and CDR2 FYNNEI come from the germline V gene. Trimming took 2 bases from V and 0 from J, leaving 10 bases between them. The CDR3 here is CASSESGTVNTEAFF. The CDR3 DNA reads TGTGCCAGCAGTGAATCTGGGACTGTGAACACTGAAGCTTTCTTT. The full variable domain, its missing parts supplied by reference TRBV2 and TRBJ1-1, is EPEVTQTPSHQVTQMGQEVILRCVPISNHLYFYWYRQILGQKVEFLVSFYNNEISEKSEIFDDQFSVERPDGSNFTLKIRSTKLEDSAMYFCASSESGTVNTEAFFGQGTRLTVV.

On this clonotype: The germline gene is not matched at one end of the junction; a read error may be the cause. The chain is built from TRBV10-2 and TRBJ2-7, with D perhaps matching TRBD2 (6 bases). CDR3 size: 14 residues. Germline values: CDR1 WSHSY, CDR2 SAAADI. The CDR3 is CASSLVPSDYEQYF. CDR3 sequence (DNA): TGTGCCAGCAGCCTTGTCCCTAGCGACTACGAGCAGTACTTC.

The CDR3 protein is CAISDSTVSYEQYF. For the CDR3, the DNA is TGTGCCATCAGTGATTCGACAGTTTCCTACGAGCAGTACTTC. This chain uses TRBV10-3 with TRBJ2-7, with D possibly being TRBD1 (5 bases). V was pared by 3 bases and J by 1 base, with 10 bases between. CDR3 length equals 14 residues. From germline, CDR1 is ENHRY and CDR2 SYGVKD.

The rearrangement links TRBV5-8 to TRBJ2-2; 7 nucleotides line up with TRBD1. This CDR3 is built from 15 residues. V was clipped by 5 bases and J by 2 bases; unmatched bases: 6. CDR1 and CDR2 (germline): SGHTS, YDEGEE. CDR3 in DNA: TGTGCCAGCAGTCAAGGGACAGTTAACACCGGGGAGCTGTTTTTT. Translating it yields CASSQGTVNTGELFF.

Here the CDR3 reads CASGYSPWNTEAFF. CDR3 nucleotides: TGTGCCAGCGGTTACAGTCCCTGGAACACTGAAGCTTTCTTT. The chain links TRBV10-3 to TRBJ1-1; no reliable D call. The CDR3 is 14 residues long. Germline CDR1 is ENHRY and CDR2 is SYGVKD. V lost 10 bases and J lost 1, with 16 bases in between.

This clonotype was counted at least ten times. J is TRBJ1-2 and V is TRBV5-6; 7 positions agree with TRBD1. The CDR3 has 13 amino acids. The junction had 7 bases not matched to a gene; V was cut back by 4 bases and J by 7 bases. Germline lookup yields CDR1 SGHDT and CDR2 YYEEEE. The CDR3 here is CASSPTGNSGYTF. The CDR3 bases are TGTGCCAGCAGCCCGACAGGGAATAGTGGCTACACCTTC. The complete variable domain, with remaining parts taken from reference TRBV5-6 and TRBJ1-2, reads DAGVTQSPTHLIKTRGQQVTLRCSPKSGHDTVSWYQQALGQGPQFIFQYYEEEERQRGNFPDRFSGHQFPNYSSELNVNALLLGDSALYLCASSPTGNSGYTFGSGTRLTVV.

Here the CDR3 DNA reads TGTGCCAGCAGACCACAGGGGGTGAGCAATCAGCCCCAGCATTTT. Amino acids: CASRPQGVSNQPQHF. This chain links TRBV2 with TRBJ1-5; 8 positions match TRBD1. Germline values: CDR1 SNHLY, CDR2 FYNNEI. V dropped 6 bases and J dropped 1; count of bases not matched to a gene: 5. The CDR3 is 15 residues long.

On this clonotype: The junction and the germline gene differ at one end; a read error may be behind it. This rearrangement joins TRBV6-1 to TRBJ1-2; D is possibly TRBD1 (6 bases). Germline CDR1 and CDR2: MNHNS and SASEGT. This CDR3 comprises 12 residues. CDR3 protein: CASIKDRSLVLF. The CDR3 bases are TGTGCCAGCATCAAAGACAGGAGCCTTGTCCTCTTC.

The CDR3 DNA sequence: TGTGCCAGCAGCGTGGCAGGGAATAACTATGGCTACACCTTC. Its translation is CASSVAGNNYGYTF. The genes are TRBV9 and TRBJ1-2, with a possible D match to TRBD1 (5 bases). The V gene lost 2 bases and the J gene lost 1 base, with 9 bases spanning the gap. This CDR3 spans 14 amino acids. The V gene's germline CDR1 is SGDLS and CDR2 YYNGEE. The whole variable domain, filled in from reference TRBV9 and TRBJ1-2, reads DSGVTQTPKHLITATGQRVTLRCSPRSGDLSVYWYQQSLDQGLQFLIQYYNGEERAKGNILERFSAQQFPDLHSELNLSSLELGDSALYFCASSVAGNNYGYTFGSGTRLTVV.

In this sample, this clonotype turned up a few times. The chain employs TRBV13 and TRBJ2-7; D is undetermined. Germline loops: CDR1 PRHDT, CDR2 FYEKMQ (reference sequence). Between the trimmed V and J ends, which lost 3 bases and 1 base, there was a span of 13 bases. The CDR3 is 15 residues long. This CDR3 is CASSLAGRYSYEQYF. The CDR3, as DNA: TGTGCCAGCAGCTTGGCCGGACGGTATTCCTACGAGCAGTACTTC.

This clonotype was detected a few times. Relative to the germline gene, one junction end is altered; a read error may explain this. This chain links TRBV7-7 with TRBJ2-6; 7 bases fit TRBD1. The CDR3 has 15 residues. The V gene's germline CDR1 is SSHAT and CDR2 FNYEAQ (reference sequence). The CDR3 sequence is CASSDDRAGANVLTF. In nucleotides, the CDR3 is TGTGCTAGCAGCGACGACAGGGCTGGGGCCAACGTCCTGACTTTC. Drawing the rest from reference TRBV7-7 and TRBJ2-6, the complete variable domain is GAGVSQSPRYKVTKRGQDVTLRCDPISSHATLYWYQQALGQGPEFLTYFNYEAQPDKSGLPSDRFSAERPEGSISTLTIQRTEQRDSAMYRCASSDDRAGANVLTFGAGSRLTVL.

This chain joins TRBV29-1 and TRBJ2-7, with D possibly matching TRBD1 (6 bases). Judging by the DNA end, TRBJ2-1 fits better; the J call may be wrong. This CDR3 comprises 11 residues. CDR1 SQVTM and CDR2 ANQGSEA come from the germline V gene. The CDR3 DNA reads TGCAGCGCTACAGGGTCCTACGAGCAGTTCTTC. It translates to CSATGSYEQFF.

V is TRBV5-1 and J is TRBJ1-4, with a possible D match to TRBD1 (6 bases). The CDR3 spans 16 residues. V lost 3 bases and J 3 bases, leaving 15 bases between the germline ends. Per the germline V gene, CDR1 is SGHRS and CDR2 is YFSETQ. DNA for the CDR3: TGCGCCAGCAGCTACAGGGCAGCTGGACCTAATGAAAAACTGTTTTTT. The encoded protein is CASSYRAAGPNEKLFF.

The V gene is TRBV10-3, the J gene TRBJ1-3; no reliable D call. CDR1 and CDR2 from the germline V gene are ENHRY and SYGVKD. V shed 5 bases and J shed 0 bases, with 5 bases lying between them. CDR3 length equals 13 residues. The CDR3 DNA is TGTGCCATCAGTAACCTCTCTGGAAACACCATATATTTT. Its protein product is CAISNLSGNTIYF.

This chain connects TRBV11-2 to TRBJ2-2; D possibly matches TRBD1 or TRBD2 (6 bases each). V was trimmed by 5 bases and J by 1 base, leaving 14 bases between them. CDR1 and CDR2 from the germline V gene are SGHAT and FQNNGV. This CDR3 is 16 amino acids long. The chain's CDR3 is CASSLQGRRNTGELFF. CDR3 sequence (DNA): TGTGCCAGCAGCCTCCAGGGGAGGAGGAACACCGGGGAGCTGTTTTTT.

The genes are TRBV19 and TRBJ1-2; D perhaps matches TRBD1 (5 bases). The CDR3 length is 14 residues. The ends were cut back, 0 bases at V and 4 bases at J, with 9 bases in the middle. The germline V gene encodes CDR1 LNHDA and CDR2 SQIVND (reference sequence). In DNA form, the CDR3 reads TGTGCCAGTAGTATAGAAGAAGGGACCTATGGCTACACCTTC. Its translation: CASSIEEGTYGYTF.